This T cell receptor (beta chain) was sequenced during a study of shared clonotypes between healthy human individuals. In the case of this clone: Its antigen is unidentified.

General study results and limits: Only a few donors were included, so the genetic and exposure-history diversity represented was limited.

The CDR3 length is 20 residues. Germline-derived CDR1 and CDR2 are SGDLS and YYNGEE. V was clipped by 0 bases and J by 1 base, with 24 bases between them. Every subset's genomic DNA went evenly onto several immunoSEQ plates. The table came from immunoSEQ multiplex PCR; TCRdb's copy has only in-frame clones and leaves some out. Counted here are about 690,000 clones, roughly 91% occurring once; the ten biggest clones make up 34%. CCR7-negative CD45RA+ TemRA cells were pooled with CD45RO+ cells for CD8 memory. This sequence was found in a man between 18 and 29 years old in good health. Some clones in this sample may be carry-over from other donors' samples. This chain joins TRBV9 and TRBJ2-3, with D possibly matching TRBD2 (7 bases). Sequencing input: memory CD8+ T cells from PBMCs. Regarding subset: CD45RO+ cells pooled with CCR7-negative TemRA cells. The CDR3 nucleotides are TGTGCCAGCAGCGTAGTGGGAGGGACACCCCCTGGCGCGGGCACAGATACGCAGTATTTT. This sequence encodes CASSVVGGTPPGAGTDTQYF.